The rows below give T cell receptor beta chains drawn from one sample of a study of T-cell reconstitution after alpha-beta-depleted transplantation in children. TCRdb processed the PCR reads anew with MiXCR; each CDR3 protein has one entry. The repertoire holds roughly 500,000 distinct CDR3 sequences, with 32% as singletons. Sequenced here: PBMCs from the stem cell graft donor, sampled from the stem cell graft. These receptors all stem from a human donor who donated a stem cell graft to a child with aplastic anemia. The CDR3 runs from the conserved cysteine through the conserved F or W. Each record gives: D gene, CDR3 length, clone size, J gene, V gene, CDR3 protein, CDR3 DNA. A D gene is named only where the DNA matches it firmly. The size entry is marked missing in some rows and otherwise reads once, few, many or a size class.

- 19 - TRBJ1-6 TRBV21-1 CASSYRDRAPPRENSPLHF TGTGCCAGCAGCTACCGGGACAGGGCCCCACCCAGGGAAAATTCACCCCTCCACTTT
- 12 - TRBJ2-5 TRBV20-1 CSASYSQETQYF TGCAGTGCTAGTTACTCCCAAGAGACCCAGTACTTC
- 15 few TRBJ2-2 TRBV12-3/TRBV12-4 CASRGHPANTGELFF TGTGCCAGCAGGGGACATCCCGCGAACACCGGGGAGCTGTTTTTT
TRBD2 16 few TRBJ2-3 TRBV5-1 CASSLVTSGSDDTQYF TGCGCCAGCAGCTTGGTGACTAGCGGGAGTGATGATACGCAGTATTTT
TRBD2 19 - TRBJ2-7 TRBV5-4 CASSLTETSGRPLIHEQYF TGTGCCAGCAGCTTAACCGAAACTAGCGGGAGGCCCTTAATCCACGAGCAGTACTTC
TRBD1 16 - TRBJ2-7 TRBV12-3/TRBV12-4 CASSPTTGTANYEQYF TGTGCCAGCAGTCCAACCACCGGGACAGCCAACTACGAGCAGTACTTC
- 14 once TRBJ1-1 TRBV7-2 CASSSNPGNTEAFF TGTGCCAGCAGCTCGAACCCGGGTAACACTGAAGCTTTCTTT
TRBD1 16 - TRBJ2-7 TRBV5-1 CASTQTTHRGLYEQYF TGCGCCAGCACCCAAACCACACACAGGGGGCTCTACGAGCAGTACTTC
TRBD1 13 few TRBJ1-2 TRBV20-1 CSASDRGKHGYTF TGCAGTGCTAGCGACAGGGGGAAACATGGCTACACCTTC
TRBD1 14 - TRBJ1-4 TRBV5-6 CASSGGTDRGKLFF TGTGCCAGCAGCGGCGGGACAGACCGAGGAAAACTGTTTTTT
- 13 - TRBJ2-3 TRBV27 CASSFFATDTQYF TGTGCCAGCAGTTTTTTTGCCACAGATACGCAGTATTTT
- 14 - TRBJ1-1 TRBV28 CASSSPRQNTEAFF TGTGCCAGCAGTTCTCCCAGGCAGAACACTGAAGCTTTCTTT
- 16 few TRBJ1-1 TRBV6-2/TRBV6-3 CASSYSTRSGSFEAFF TGTGCCAGCAGTTACTCGACCCGGTCAGGCAGCTTTGAAGCTTTCTTT
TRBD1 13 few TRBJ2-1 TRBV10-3 CATDRGNDNEQFF TGTGCCACAGACAGGGGGAACGACAATGAGCAGTTCTTC
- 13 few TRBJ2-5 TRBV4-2 CASSAGALETQYF TGTGCCAGCAGTGCCGGGGCACTAGAGACCCAGTACTTC
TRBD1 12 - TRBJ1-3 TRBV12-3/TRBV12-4 CASTGAGNTIYF TGTGCGTCTACAGGGGCAGGAAACACCATATATTTT
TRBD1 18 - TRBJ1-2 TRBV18 CASSALGAGGDQPAGYTF TGTGCCAGCTCAGCCCTGGGTGCAGGGGGCGATCAACCGGCCGGCTACACCTTC
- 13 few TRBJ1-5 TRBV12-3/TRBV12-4 CASSLLSTQPQHF TGTGCCAGCAGCCTGCTTAGTACTCAGCCCCAGCATTTT
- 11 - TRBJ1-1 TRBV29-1 CSVVGVTEAFF TGCAGCGTTGTTGGGGTCACTGAAGCTTTCTTT
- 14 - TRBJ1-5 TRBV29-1 CSVRESNSNQPQHF TGCAGCGTTCGTGAGTCTAATAGCAATCAGCCCCAGCATTTT
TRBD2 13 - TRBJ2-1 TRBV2 CARRTSGRREQFF TGTGCCAGAAGGACTAGCGGGAGACGTGAGCAGTTCTTC